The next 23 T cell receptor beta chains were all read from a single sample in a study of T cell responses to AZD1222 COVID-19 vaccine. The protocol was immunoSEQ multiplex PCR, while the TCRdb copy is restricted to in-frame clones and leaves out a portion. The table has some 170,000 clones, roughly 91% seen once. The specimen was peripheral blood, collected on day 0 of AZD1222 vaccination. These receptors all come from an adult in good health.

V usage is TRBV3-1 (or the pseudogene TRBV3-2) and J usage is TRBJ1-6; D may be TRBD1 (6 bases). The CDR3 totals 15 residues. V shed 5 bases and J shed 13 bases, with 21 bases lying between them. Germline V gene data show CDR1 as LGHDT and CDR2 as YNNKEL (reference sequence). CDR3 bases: TGTGCCAGCAGCGGGGCGGGGGGCAACGGGATGCCCCTCCACTTT. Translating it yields CASSGAGGNGMPLHF.

CDR3 DNA sequence: TGTGCCAGCAGCCAAGGGGGCTTCCCGACGAATGAGCAGTTCTTC. It codes for CASSQGGFPTNEQFF. The V call is TRBV3-1 (or the pseudogene TRBV3-2), the J call TRBJ2-1; D may be TRBD1 (5 bases). The V and J ends lost 1 base and 7 bases respectively, with 14 bases between them. CDR1 and CDR2 from the germline V gene are LGHDT and YNNKEL (reference sequence). The CDR3 is 15 residues long.

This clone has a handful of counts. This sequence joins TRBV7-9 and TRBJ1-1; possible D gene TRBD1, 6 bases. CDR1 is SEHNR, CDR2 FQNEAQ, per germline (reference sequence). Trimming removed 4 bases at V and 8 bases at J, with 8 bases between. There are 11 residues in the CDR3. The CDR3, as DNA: TGTGCCAGCAGCTCCGGGACAGAAGCTTTCTTT. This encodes CASSSGTEAFF.

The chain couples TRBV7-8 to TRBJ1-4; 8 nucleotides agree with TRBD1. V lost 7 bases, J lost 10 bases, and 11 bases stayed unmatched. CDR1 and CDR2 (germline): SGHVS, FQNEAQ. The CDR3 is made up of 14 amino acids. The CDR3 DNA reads TGTGCCAGCATCCGGACAGGGCCCTCAGGAAAACTGTTTTTT. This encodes CASIRTGPSGKLFF.

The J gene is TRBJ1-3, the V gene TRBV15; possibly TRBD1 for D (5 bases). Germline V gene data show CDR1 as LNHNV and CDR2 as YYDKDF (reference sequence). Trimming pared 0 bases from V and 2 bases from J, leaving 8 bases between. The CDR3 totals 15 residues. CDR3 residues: CATSRDKGTGNTIYF. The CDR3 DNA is TGTGCCACCAGCAGAGATAAGGGGACTGGAAACACCATATATTTT.

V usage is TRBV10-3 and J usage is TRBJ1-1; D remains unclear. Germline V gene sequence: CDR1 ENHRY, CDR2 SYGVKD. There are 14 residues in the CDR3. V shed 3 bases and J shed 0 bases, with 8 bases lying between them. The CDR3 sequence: CAISESRVNTEAFF. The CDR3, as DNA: TGTGCCATCAGTGAAAGTCGGGTGAACACTGAAGCTTTCTTT.

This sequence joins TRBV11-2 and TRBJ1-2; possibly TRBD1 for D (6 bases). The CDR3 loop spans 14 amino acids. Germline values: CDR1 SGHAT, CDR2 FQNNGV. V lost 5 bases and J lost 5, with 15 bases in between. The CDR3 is CASSQQQGEYGYTF. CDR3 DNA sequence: TGTGCCAGCAGCCAACAACAGGGCGAGTATGGCTACACCTTC. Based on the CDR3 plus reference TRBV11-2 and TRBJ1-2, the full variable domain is EAGVAQSPRYKIIEKRQSVAFWCNPISGHATLYWYQQILGQGPKLLIQFQNNGVVDDSQLPKDRFSAERLKGVDSTLKIQPAKLEDSAVYLCASSQQQGEYGYTFGSGTRLTVV.

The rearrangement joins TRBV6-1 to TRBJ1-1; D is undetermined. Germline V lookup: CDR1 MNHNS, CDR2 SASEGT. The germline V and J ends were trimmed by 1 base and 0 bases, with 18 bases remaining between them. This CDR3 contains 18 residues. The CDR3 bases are TGTGCCAGCAGTGAAGGTGAGATTGGCAGCGGTATGAACACTGAAGCTTTCTTT. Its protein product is CASSEGEIGSGMNTEAFF.

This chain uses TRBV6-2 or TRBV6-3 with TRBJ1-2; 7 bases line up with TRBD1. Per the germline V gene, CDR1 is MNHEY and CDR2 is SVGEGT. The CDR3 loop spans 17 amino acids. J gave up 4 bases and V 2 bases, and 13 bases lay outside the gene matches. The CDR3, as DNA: TGTGCCAGCAGTTACCCCCAGGCGACAGGGAGGAGCTATGGCTACACCTTC. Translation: CASSYPQATGRSYGYTF.

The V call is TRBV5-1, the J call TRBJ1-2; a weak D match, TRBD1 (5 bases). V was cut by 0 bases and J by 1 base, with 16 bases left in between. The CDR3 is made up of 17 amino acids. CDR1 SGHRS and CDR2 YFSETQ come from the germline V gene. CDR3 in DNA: TGCGCCAGCAGCTTGGGGGTTCGTTCGGGGGATAACTATGGCTACACCTTC. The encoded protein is CASSLGVRSGDNYGYTF.

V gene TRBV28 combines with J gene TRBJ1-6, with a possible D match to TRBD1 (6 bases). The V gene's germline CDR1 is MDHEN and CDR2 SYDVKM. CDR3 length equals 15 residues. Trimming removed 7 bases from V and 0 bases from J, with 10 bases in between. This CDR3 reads CASNTDSSYNSPLHF. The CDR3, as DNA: TGTGCCAGCAATACGGACAGCTCCTATAATTCACCCCTCCACTTT. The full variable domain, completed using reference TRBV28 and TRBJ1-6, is DVKVTQSSRYLVKRTGEKVFLECVQDMDHENMFWYRQDPGLGLRLIYFSYDVKMKEKGDIPEGYSVSREKKERFSLILESASTNQTSMYLCASNTDSSYNSPLHFGNGTRLTVT.

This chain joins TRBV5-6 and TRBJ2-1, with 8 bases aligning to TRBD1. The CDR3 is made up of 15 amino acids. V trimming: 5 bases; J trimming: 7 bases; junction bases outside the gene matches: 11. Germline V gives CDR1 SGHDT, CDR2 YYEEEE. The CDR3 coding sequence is TGTGCCAGCAGTCCCCGGAGGACAGGGAAGAATGAGCAGTTCTTC. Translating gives CASSPRRTGKNEQFF. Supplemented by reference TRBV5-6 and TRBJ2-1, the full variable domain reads DAGVTQSPTHLIKTRGQQVTLRCSPKSGHDTVSWYQQALGQGPQFIFQYYEEEERQRGNFPDRFSGHQFPNYSSELNVNALLLGDSALYLCASSPRRTGKNEQFFGPGTRLTVL.

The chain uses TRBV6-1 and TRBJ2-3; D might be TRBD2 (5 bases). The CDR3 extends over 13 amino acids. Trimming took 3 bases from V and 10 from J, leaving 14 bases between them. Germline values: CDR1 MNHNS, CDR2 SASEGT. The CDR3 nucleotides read TGTGCCAGCAGTGACCTCCATGAGCGGCCGCAGTATTTT. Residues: CASSDLHERPQYF.

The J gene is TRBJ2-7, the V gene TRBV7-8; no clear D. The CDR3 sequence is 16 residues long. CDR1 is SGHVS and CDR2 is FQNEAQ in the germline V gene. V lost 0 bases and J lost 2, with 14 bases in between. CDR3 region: CASSLAQGRNTYEQYF. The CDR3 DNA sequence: TGTGCCAGCAGCTTAGCGCAAGGACGCAACACCTACGAGCAGTACTTC.

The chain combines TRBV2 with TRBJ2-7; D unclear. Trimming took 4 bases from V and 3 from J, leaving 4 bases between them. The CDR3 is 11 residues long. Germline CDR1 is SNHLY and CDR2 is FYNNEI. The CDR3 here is CASSVLYEQYF. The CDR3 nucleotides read TGTGCCAGCAGTGTCCTCTACGAGCAGTACTTC.

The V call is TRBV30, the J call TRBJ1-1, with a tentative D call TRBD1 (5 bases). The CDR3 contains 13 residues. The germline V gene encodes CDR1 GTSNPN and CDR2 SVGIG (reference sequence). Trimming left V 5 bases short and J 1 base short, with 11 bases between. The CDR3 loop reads CAWLGRTNTEAFF. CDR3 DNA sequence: TGTGCCTGGTTGGGACGGACGAACACTGAAGCTTTCTTT.

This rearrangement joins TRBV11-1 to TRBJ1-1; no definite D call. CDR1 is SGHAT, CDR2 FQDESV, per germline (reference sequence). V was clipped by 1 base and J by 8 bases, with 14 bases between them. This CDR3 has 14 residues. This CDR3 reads CASSLVVGPAEAFF. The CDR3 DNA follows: TGTGCCAGCAGCTTAGTTGTGGGCCCGGCGGAAGCTTTCTTT.

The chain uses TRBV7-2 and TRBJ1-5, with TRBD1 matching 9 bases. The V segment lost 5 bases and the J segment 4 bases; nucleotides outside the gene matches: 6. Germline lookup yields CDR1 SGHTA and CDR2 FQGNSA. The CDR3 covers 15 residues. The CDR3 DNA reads TGTGCCAGCAGCATAACCGGGACAGGGAATCAGCCCCAGCATTTT. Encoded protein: CASSITGTGNQPQHF.

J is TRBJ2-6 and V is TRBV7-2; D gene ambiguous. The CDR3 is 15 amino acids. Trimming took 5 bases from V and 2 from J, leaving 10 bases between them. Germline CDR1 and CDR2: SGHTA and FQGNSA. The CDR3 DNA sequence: TGTGCCAGCAGCCCCGGTTTCGCTGGGGCCAACGTCCTGACTTTC. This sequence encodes CASSPGFAGANVLTF.

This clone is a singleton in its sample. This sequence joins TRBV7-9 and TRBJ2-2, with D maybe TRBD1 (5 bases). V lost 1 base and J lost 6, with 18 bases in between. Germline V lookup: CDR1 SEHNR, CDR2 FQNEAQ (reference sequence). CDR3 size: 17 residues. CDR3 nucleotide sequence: TGTGCCAGCAGCTTAGTGCTTGTGGGCAGGGCCGCCGGGGAGCTGTTTTTT. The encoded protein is CASSLVLVGRAAGELFF. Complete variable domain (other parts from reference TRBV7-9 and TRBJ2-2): DTGVSQNPRHKITKRGQNVTFRCDPISEHNRLYWYRQTLGQGPEFLTYFQNEAQLEKSRLLSDRFSAERPKGSFSTLEIQRTEQGDSAMYLCASSLVLVGRAAGELFFGEGSRLTVL.

The CDR3 region is CASSPPGLRSNEQFF. The CDR3 nucleotides read TGTGCCAGCTCACCGCCCGGGTTACGGTCCAATGAGCAGTTCTTC. This chain connects TRBV18 to TRBJ2-1, with D unclear. The CDR3 extends over 15 amino acids. Germline V CDR1 and CDR2: KGHSH, LQKENI. V was shortened by 3 bases and J by 6 bases, with 15 bases between the two germline ends.

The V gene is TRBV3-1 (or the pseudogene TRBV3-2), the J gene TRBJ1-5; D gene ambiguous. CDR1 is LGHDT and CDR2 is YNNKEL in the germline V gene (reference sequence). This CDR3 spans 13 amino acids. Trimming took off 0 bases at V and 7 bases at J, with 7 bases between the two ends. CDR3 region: CASSQDLGQPQHF. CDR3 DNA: TGTGCCAGCAGCCAAGATTTGGGACAGCCCCAGCATTTT.

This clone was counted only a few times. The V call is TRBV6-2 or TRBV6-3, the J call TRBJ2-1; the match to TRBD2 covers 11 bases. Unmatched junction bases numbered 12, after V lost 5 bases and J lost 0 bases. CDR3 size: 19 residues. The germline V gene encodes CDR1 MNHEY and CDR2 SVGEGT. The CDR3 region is CASSNPPGLAVSSYNEQFF. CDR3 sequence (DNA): TGTGCCAGCAGTAATCCCCCGGGACTAGCGGTTAGCTCCTACAATGAGCAGTTCTTC.